Listed here are 8 T cell receptor beta chains from one sample, sequenced in a study of T-cell memory formation after mild COVID-19. TCRdb processed the 5' RACE reads anew with MiXCR; each CDR3 protein has one entry. The sample lists 150,000 to 200,000 distinct CDR3 sequences, about 14% seen once, with 14% in the top ten. The sample was PBMCs or a T cell subset sorted from them (not recorded which). The receptors stem from an adult woman who had mild COVID-19 (a few samples of this study predate the infection). Cell type and time point are not known.

This clonotype was seen only a few times. The genes are TRBV5-1 and TRBJ2-2; 14 positions match TRBD2. CDR1 is SGHRS, CDR2 YFSETQ, per germline. This CDR3 contains 20 residues. V gave up 3 bases and J gave up 7 bases; unmatched junction bases: 17. CDR3 nucleotide sequence: TGCGCCAGCAGCTCAAGAACAATGGGACTAGCGGGGGCCTCCGGCGGGGAGCTGTTTTTT. Translating gives CASSSRTMGLAGASGGELFF. Full variable domain (remainder filled in from reference TRBV5-1 and TRBJ2-2): KAGVTQTPRYLIKTRGQQVTLSCSPISGHRSVSWYQQTPGQGLQFLFEYFSETQRNKGNFPGRFSGRQFSNSRSEMNVSTLELGDSALYLCASSSRTMGLAGASGGELFFGEGSRLTVL.

This chain joins TRBV7-3 and TRBJ2-3; 7 nucleotides agree with TRBD1. This CDR3 comprises 15 residues. Germline CDR1 is SGHTA and CDR2 is FQGTGA. The junction had 3 bases not matched to a gene; V was cut back by 1 base and J by 2 bases. The CDR3 protein is CASSLRGQLTDTQYF. The CDR3 nucleotides read TGTGCCAGCAGCTTAAGGGGACAGCTCACAGATACGCAGTATTTT.

This clonotype was seen many times. This rearrangement joins TRBV7-9 to TRBJ2-7, with D unresolved. The germline V and J ends were trimmed by 5 bases and 2 bases, with 16 bases remaining between them. The germline V gene has CDR1 SEHNR and CDR2 FQNEAQ (reference sequence). CDR3 length: 15 residues. The CDR3 bases are TGTGCCAGCAGCCCCCCGGCGAGTCCTCCCTACGAGCAGTACTTC. Amino acids: CASSPPASPPYEQYF.

The chain is built from TRBV9 and TRBJ1-3; a possible D gene is TRBD1 (6 bases). V was clipped by 3 bases and J by 0 bases, with 10 bases between them. The CDR3 is 15 residues long. The germline V gene has CDR1 SGDLS and CDR2 YYNGEE. The CDR3 sequence is CASSAQGSSGNTIYF. The CDR3 region has the DNA TGTGCCAGCAGCGCACAGGGCAGCTCTGGAAACACCATATATTTT.

The chain uses TRBV28 and TRBJ1-5, with a possible D match to TRBD1 (6 bases). The CDR3 totals 14 residues. Germline CDR1 and CDR2: MDHEN and SYDVKM. V was pared by 8 bases and J by 5 bases, with 16 bases between. CDR3 sequence reads: CASGAGQYHQPQHF. The CDR3 DNA reads as TGTGCCAGCGGCGCTGGACAGTATCATCAGCCCCAGCATTTT.

The V and J genes are TRBV5-1 and TRBJ1-3, with 7 bases fitting TRBD1. The CDR3 is 16 amino acids. V lost 4 bases, J lost 0 bases, and 7 bases stayed unmatched. Germline CDR1 and CDR2: SGHRS and YFSETQ. The CDR3 here is CASSPQGIVSGNTIYF. The CDR3 DNA sequence: TGCGCCAGCAGCCCACAGGGGATCGTCTCTGGAAACACCATATATTTT.

The chain links TRBV7-8 to TRBJ2-7; no definite D call. Per germline, CDR1 SGHVS and CDR2 FQNEAQ. CDR3 length: 14 amino acids. The V end was cut by 4 bases, the J end by 0 bases, with 10 bases between. The CDR3 sequence is CASSYRRNSYEQYF. The CDR3 DNA sequence: TGTGCCAGCAGCTATCGACGGAACTCCTACGAGCAGTACTTC.

The chain employs TRBV20-1 and TRBJ2-7; 14 bases map to TRBD2. Germline V gene sequence: CDR1 DFQATT, CDR2 SNEGSKA (reference sequence). The CDR3 length is 17 residues. V dropped 0 bases and J dropped 2; count of bases not matched to a gene: 6. CDR3 sequence (DNA): TGCAGTGCTAGAGACATACGGGGACTAGCGGGAGCCTACGAGCAGTACTTC. Amino acids: CSARDIRGLAGAYEQYF.